The rows below give T cell receptor beta chains drawn from one sample of a study of immune evolution from preneoplasia to lung adenocarcinoma. Only in-frame clones appear in the TCRdb table, and some are missing; sequencing was by immunoSEQ multiplex PCR. The sample records around 3,500 clones, just over 75% being singletons. Specimen: FFPE adjacent normal lung tissue. These receptors all stem from a person aged 65-85 years with lung adenocarcinoma. Both conserved end residues are part of each CDR3. The order of the fields is CDR3 length, V gene, CDR3 protein.

length: 14
V: TRBV2
CDR3: CASSEGTNLGTQYF

length: 13
V: TRBV7-2
CDR3: CASSNAGWETQYF

length: 11
V: TRBV7-9
CDR3: CASSDGYEQYF

length: 15
V: TRBV5-6
CDR3: CASSFPGRLSNEQFF

length: 14
V: TRBV10-2
CDR3: CASSGEGGNQPQHF

length: 13
V: TRBV11-2
CDR3: CASSFRQLNEQYF

length: 15
V: TRBV11-2
CDR3: CASSQLAGGSYEQYF

length: 16
V: TRBV30
CDR3: CAWSVRGSGSGETQYF

length: 16
V: TRBV4-1
CDR3: CASSHLDRGSYNEQFF

length: 17
V: TRBV9
CDR3: CASSVDPRWELTYGYTF

length: 17
V: TRBV14
CDR3: CASSQDFWSGKGDTQYF

length: 15
V: TRBV28
CDR3: CASGDSRGPTDTQYF

length: 14
V: TRBV7-2
CDR3: CASSLDNRGREQYF

length: 14
V: TRBV18
CDR3: CASSPGTGAYGYTF

length: 15
V: TRBV28
CDR3: CASGGRNRAGYGYTF

length: 15
V: TRBV5-1
CDR3: CASSLEGTGAGELFF

length: 19
V: TRBV18
CDR3: CASSPTYGTGPGGTDTQYF

length: 15
V: TRBV10-3
CDR3: CATSGPAGEDEKLFF

length: 15
V: TRBV19
CDR3: CASSLGQGASNEQFF

length: 15
V: TRBV14
CDR3: CASSPSGGLLREQFF

length: 12
V: TRBV28
CDR3: CASKREPYEQYF

length: 15
V: TRBV7-2
CDR3: CASRGLAGWAGELFF

length: 14
V: TRBV7-9
CDR3: CASSYRDRGYEQYF

length: 20
V: TRBV28
CDR3: CASSFKARSLTRGFLGELFF

length: 13
V: TRBV19
CDR3: CASRARRAGGYTF

length: 13
V: TRBV28
CDR3: CASSFAGNYGYTF

length: 13
V: TRBV10-1
CDR3: CASRDPRTGELFF

length: 10
V: TRBV2
CDR3: CASGAETQYF

length: 14
V: TRBV18
CDR3: CASSLGTVNTEAFF

length: 15
V: TRBV7-9
CDR3: CASSLEGTGFYEQYF

length: 15
V: TRBV28
CDR3: CASSEWAALTETQYF

length: 14
V: TRBV6-5
CDR3: CASSYWDRGSEQYF

length: 14
V: TRBV6-5
CDR3: CASKGGGNTGELFF

length: 14
V: TRBV9
CDR3: CASSATGVSYEQYF

length: 11
V: TRBV6-1
CDR3: CASSEYRDAFF

length: 10
V: TRBV6-5
CDR3: CATFHGDEYF

length: 10
V: TRBV20-1
CDR3: CSAGFEEQFF

length: 14
V: TRBV29-1
CDR3: CSVQTTSSYNEQFF

length: 14
V: TRBV2
CDR3: CASGALESRQPQHF

length: 14
V: TRBV5-1
CDR3: CASSREPDRTEAFF

length: 15
V: TRBV7-3
CDR3: CASSLAPFSTGELFF

length: 13
V: TRBV2
CDR3: CASSQTNTGELFF

length: 11
V: TRBV5-1
CDR3: CASSQGGGYTF

length: 15
V: TRBV18
CDR3: CASSPGTGGAHEQFF

length: 11
V: TRBV27
CDR3: CASSLKQGTFF

length: 16
V: TRBV5-4
CDR3: CASSAGLAGANGELFF

length: 14
V: TRBV6-5
CDR3: CASSTGQDYNEQFF

length: 14
V: TRBV12-5
CDR3: CASGLDRVTDTQYF

length: 15
V: TRBV19
CDR3: CASSTSRFSGNTIYF

length: 13
V: TRBV6-1
CDR3: CASSATGSEKLFF

length: 15
V: TRBV7-8
CDR3: CASSQSGTSSYEQYF

length: 16
V: TRBV21-1
CDR3: CASSPRQVLWDEKLFF

length: 14
V: TRBV6-4
CDR3: CASSEGTGTGELFF

length: 13
V: TRBV6-6
CDR3: CASTGGPGTEAFF